This T cell receptor beta chain was captured in a study of Ad26.COV2.S vaccination and SARS-CoV-2 variants. Overall study context: Into the muscle, Ad26.COV2.S was dosed once or twice, 56 days apart. Study-level findings and limits: Following vaccination, spike-specific CD8+ and CD4+ T cell responses reportedly exhibited substantial breadth. TCR breadth and depth estimates may have understated total T cell responses.

The CDR3 totals 13 residues. V was trimmed by 6 bases and J by 0 bases, leaving 12 bases between them. Germline CDR1 and CDR2: SQVTM and ANQGSEA. As concerns this clone: Its antigen is unknown.

Assay used: immunoSEQ multiplex PCR; TCRdb lists only in-frame clones, some missing. The data contain some 640,000 clones, 89% of them singletons. Stated treatment: 15 to 20 received Ad26.COV2.S at low or high dose, single or two shots; about 5 received placebo; per-sample allocation not given. Collection of the samples took place on day 63 after the first injection of vaccine or placebo. The sequence came from a person between 18 and 59 years old who received the Ad26.COV2.S COVID-19 vaccine or a placebo. The chain combines TRBV29-1 with TRBJ2-7; D is perhaps TRBD1 (6 bases). The source material was peripheral blood, sampled in a trial of Ad26.COV2.S vaccine versus placebo. CDR3: CSVIQGSSYEQYF. The CDR3 nucleotides read TGCAGCGTCATTCAGGGGAGCTCCTACGAGCAGTACTTC.